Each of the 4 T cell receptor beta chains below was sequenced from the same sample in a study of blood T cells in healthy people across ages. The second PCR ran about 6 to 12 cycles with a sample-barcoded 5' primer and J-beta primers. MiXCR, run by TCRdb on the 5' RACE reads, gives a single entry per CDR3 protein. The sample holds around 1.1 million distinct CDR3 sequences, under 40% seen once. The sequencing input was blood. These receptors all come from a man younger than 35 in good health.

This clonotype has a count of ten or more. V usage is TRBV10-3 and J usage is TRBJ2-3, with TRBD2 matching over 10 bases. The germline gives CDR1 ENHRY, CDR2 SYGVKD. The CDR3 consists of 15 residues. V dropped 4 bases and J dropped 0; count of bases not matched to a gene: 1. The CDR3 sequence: CAISGTSGSTDTQYF. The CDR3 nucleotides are TGTGCCATCAGTGGGACTAGCGGTAGCACAGATACGCAGTATTTT.

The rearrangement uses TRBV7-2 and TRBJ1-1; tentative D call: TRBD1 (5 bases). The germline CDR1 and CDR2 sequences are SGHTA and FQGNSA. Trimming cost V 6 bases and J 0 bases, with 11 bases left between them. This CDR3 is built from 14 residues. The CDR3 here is CASRAYRMNTEAFF. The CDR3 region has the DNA TGTGCCAGCAGAGCATACAGGATGAACACTGAAGCTTTCTTT. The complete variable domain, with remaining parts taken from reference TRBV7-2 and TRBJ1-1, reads GAGVSQSPSNKVTEKGKDVELRCDPISGHTALYWYRQSLGQGLEFLIYFQGNSAPDKSGLPSDRFSAERTGGSVSTLTIQRTQQEDSAVYLCASRAYRMNTEAFFGQGTRLTVV.

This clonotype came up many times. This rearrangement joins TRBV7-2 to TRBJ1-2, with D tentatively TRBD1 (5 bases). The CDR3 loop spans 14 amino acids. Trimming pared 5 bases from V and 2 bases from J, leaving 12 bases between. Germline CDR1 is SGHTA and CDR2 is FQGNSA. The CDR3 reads CASSQGLTNYGYTF. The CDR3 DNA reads TGTGCCAGCAGCCAGGGCCTCACCAACTATGGCTACACCTTC.

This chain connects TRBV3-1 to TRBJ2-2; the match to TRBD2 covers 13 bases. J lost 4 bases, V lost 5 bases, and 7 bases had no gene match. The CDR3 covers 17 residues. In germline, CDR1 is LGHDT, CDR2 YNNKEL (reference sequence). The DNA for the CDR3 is TGTGCCAGCAGCTCCAGGACTAGCGGGGGCCTCACCGGGGAGCTGTTTTTT. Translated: CASSSRTSGGLTGELFF.